The subject of this entry is one TCR beta chain. Its antigen remains unknown. Free of recent acute infections or vaccinations, the donors were healthy HIV-negative adults. These data are taken from a study of shared clonotypes between healthy human individuals. The study, taken as a whole, reports: Sampling involved blood alone; tissue repertoires likely differ. Relative to their counterparts shared across all four donors, non-shared clonotypes exhibited diminished generation probabilities.

CDR3 length: 14 residues. The V gene's germline CDR1 is SGDLS and CDR2 YYNGEE. Trimming took off 2 bases at V and 6 bases at J, with 13 bases between the two ends. Profiling relied on immunoSEQ multiplex PCR, and the TCRdb table lists in-frame clones only, not all of them. The sample lists a few million clones; around 90% were seen once. Sequenced input: naive CD4+ T cells sorted from blood. Subset here: CD45RA+ positively selected. The receptor's source is a man aged 18 to 30 in good health. The rearrangement joins TRBV9 to TRBJ2-3, with a tentative D call TRBD2 (5 bases). The CDR3 coding sequence is TGTGCCAGCAGCGTCGGGGATACCTGGGATACGCAGTATTTT. Residues: CASSVGDTWDTQYF.